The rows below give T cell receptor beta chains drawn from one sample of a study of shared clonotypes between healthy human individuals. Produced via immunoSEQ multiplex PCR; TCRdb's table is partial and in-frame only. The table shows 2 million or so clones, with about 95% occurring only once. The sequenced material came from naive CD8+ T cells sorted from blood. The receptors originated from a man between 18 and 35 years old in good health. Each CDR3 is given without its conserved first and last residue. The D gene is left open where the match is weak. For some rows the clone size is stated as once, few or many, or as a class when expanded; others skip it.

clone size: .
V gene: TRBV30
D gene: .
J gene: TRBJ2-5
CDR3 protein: AWSKGYQETQY

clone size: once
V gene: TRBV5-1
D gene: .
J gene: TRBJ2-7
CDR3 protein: ASSLDTFSYEQY

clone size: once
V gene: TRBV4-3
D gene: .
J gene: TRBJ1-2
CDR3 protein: ASSQDLGNYGYT

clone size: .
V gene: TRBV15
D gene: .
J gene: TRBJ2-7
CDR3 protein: ATSSPREGAFYEQY

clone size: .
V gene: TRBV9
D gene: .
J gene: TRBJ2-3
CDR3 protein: ASSPVVGTDTQY

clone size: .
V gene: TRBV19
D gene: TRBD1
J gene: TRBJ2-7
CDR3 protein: ASSIRDRGSEQY

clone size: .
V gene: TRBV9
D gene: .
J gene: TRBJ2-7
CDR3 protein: ASSPPLSTQAGEQY

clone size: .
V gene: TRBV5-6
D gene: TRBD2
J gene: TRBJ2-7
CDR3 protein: ASSLREAIYEQY

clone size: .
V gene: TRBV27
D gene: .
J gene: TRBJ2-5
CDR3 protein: ASSPAGAEETQY

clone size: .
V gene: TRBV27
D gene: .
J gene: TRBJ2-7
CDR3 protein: ASSLSGRQGISPYEQY

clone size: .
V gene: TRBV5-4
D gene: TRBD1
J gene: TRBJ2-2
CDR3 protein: ASSRTGGNTGELF

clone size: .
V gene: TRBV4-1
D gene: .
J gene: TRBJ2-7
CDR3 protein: ASSQVSRDYEQY

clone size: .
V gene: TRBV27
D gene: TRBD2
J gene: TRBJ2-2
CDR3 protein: ASRIAGGSTGELF

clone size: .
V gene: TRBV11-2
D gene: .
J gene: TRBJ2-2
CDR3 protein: ASSPPRGIGAGELF

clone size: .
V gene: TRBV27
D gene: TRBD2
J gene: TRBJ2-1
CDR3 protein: ASSFASGEWYNEQF

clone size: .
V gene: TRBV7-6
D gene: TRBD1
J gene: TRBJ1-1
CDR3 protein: ASSFTGEEGEAF

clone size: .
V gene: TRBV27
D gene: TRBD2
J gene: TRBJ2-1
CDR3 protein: ASSWVGVSGRHNEQF

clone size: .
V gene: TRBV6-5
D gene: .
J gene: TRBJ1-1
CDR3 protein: ASSSPGHHTEAF

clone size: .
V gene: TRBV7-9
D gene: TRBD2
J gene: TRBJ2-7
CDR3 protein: ASSSSGRAHEQY

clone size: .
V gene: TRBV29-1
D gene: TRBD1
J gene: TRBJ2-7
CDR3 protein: SAQGDYEQY

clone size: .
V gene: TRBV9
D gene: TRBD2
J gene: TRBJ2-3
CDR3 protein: ASSVKSGGAYYTDTQY

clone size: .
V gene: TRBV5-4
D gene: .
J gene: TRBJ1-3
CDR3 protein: ASSSPDSHDTIY

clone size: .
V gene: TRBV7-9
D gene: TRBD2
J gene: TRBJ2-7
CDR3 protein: ASSFERLAGGHEQY

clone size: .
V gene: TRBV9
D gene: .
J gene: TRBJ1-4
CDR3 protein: ASTPGDSNEKLF

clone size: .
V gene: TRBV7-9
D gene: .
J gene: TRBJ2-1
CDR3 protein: ASSFDSRLVSFDEQF

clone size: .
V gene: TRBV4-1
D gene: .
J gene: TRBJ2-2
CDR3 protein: ASSHNRVADTGELF

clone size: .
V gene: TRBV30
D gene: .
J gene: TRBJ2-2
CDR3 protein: AWAEGTGELF

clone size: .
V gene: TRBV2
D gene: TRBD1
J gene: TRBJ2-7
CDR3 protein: ASTGTGEAYEQY

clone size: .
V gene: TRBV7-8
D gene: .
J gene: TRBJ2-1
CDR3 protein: ASSLSGTGNEQF

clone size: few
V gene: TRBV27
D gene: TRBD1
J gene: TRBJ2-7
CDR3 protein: ASSLSGQGDYEQY

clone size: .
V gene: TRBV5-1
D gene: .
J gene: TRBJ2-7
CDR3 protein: ASSLGLDGQY

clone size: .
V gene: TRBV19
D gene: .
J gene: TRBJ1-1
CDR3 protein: ASTPGLREDTEAF

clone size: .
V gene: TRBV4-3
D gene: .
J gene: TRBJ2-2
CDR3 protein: ASSQLGEGLNTGELF

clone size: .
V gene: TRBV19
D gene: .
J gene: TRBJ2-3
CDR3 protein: ASSITSYSTDTQY

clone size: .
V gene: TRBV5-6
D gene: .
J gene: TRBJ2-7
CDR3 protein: ASSINRDEQY

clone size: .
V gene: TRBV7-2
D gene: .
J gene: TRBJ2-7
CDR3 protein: ASSLVVGPGASYEQY

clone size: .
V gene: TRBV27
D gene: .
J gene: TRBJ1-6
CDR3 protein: ASTVLSSYNSPLH

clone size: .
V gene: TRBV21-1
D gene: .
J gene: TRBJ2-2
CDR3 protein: ASSKGGRCFDGELF

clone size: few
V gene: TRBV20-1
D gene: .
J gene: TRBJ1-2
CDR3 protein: SARLGYGYT

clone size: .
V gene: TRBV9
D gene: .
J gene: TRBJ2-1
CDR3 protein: ASSVWDYNEQF

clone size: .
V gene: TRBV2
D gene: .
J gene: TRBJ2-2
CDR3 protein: ASSETGIGGQNTGELF

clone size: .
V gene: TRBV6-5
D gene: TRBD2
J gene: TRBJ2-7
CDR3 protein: ASALAVSYEQY

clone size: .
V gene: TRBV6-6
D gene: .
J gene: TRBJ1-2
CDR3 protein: ASSYVEGNYGYT

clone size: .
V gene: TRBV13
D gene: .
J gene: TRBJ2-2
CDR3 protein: ASSPPGAGELF

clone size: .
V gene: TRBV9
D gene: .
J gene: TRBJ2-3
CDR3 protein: ASSGLSGSTDTQY

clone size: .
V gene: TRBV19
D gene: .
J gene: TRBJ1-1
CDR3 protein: ASSIVTLNTEAF

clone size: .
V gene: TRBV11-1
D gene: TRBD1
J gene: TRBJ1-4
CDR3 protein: ASSFGQGSNEKLF